The 26 T cell receptor beta chains given below trace back to one sample, sequenced in a study of cytomegalovirus exposure and HLA in healthy donors. With 60 Vbeta and 13 Jbeta primers, the PCR was carried out. TCRdb keeps only in-frame clones here, not all; method: immunoSEQ multiplex PCR. The repertoire has 160,000 or so clones, approximately 80% of them found once; the top ten carry 4% to 5.5%. What was sequenced was PBMCs. The receptor set was obtained from a man in his thirties or forties in good health and CMV-seronegative.

The chain couples TRBV19 to TRBJ2-1, with 7 bases lining up with TRBD2. The V and J ends lost 7 bases and 9 bases, in that order; junction bases with no gene match: 12. CDR3 size: 14 residues. Germline CDR1 and CDR2: LNHDA and SQIVND (reference sequence). CDR3 sequence (DNA): TGTGCCAGTACCCTGGGGGGGACTCTGGGTGAGCAGTTCTTC. As protein: CASTLGGTLGEQFF.

The V call is TRBV7-3, the J call TRBJ2-1; tentative D call: TRBD2 (5 bases). The CDR3 extends over 16 amino acids. Trimming pared 5 bases from V and 1 base from J, leaving 15 bases between. Germline values: CDR1 SGHTA, CDR2 FQGTGA. The CDR3 loop reads CASSLLGGASYNEQFF. In nucleotides, the CDR3 is TGTGCCAGCAGCCTTTTAGGAGGCGCATCCTACAATGAGCAGTTCTTC.

The rearrangement links TRBV28 to TRBJ1-1; D not resolved. Per the germline V gene, CDR1 is MDHEN and CDR2 is SYDVKM. This CDR3 region has 16 residues. V was pared by 5 bases and J by 1 base, with 17 bases between. The CDR3 DNA reads TGTGCCAGCAGTCCCCCGCGAGTACAGCCGAACACTGAAGCTTTCTTT. Protein product: CASSPPRVQPNTEAFF.

In regard to this clone: The junction departs from germline at one end; a sequencing error may be responsible. J is TRBJ1-2 and V is TRBV7-9, with TRBD1 matching over 9 bases. CDR3 length equals 12 residues. Germline V gene lookup returns CDR1 SEHNR and CDR2 FQNEAQ (reference sequence). The CDR3 loop reads CSSSRGQGSYTF. CDR3 nucleotide sequence: TGTTCCAGCAGCCGGGGACAGGGCAGCTACACCTTC.

V and J are TRBV19 and TRBJ1-1, with D possibly being TRBD1 (5 bases). Germline-derived CDR1 and CDR2 are LNHDA and SQIVND (reference sequence). Trimming left V 5 bases short and J 4 bases short, with 23 bases between. The CDR3 sequence is 17 residues long. The DNA for the CDR3 is TGTGCCAGTAGTCCGCGGCCTCAGGGAGGGTTTCGCACTGAAGCTTTCTTT. This gives the protein CASSPRPQGGFRTEAFF.

This clone came up once. The chain couples TRBV6-6 to TRBJ2-1; D is possibly TRBD1 (6 bases). The CDR3 is made up of 15 amino acids. The V end was cut by 6 bases, the J end by 2 bases, with 14 bases between. Germline V CDR1 and CDR2: MNHNY, SVGAGI (reference sequence). The CDR3 protein is CASSPDTGTYNEQFF. CDR3 coding DNA: TGTGCCAGCAGCCCTGACACAGGGACCTACAATGAGCAGTTCTTC.

The chain uses TRBV14 and TRBJ2-3, with D maybe TRBD1 (6 bases). The ends were cut back, 4 bases at V and 8 bases at J, with 7 bases in the middle. The CDR3 loop spans 11 amino acids. Germline V lookup: CDR1 SGHDN, CDR2 FVKESK. CDR3: CASSRGGTQYF. Here the CDR3 DNA reads TGTGCCAGCAGCCGAGGGGGTACGCAGTATTTT.

The rearrangement uses TRBV15 and TRBJ2-1; D possibly corresponds to TRBD2 (6 bases). The CDR3 has 16 amino acids. In germline, CDR1 is LNHNV, CDR2 YYDKDF (reference sequence). V shed 5 bases and J shed 7 bases, with 21 bases lying between them. This chain's CDR3 is CATSPYKGEVENEQFF. CDR3 nucleotide sequence: TGTGCCACCAGCCCCTACAAAGGGGAGGTTGAGAATGAGCAGTTCTTC.

The CDR3 DNA sequence: TGTGCCACCCGGAGACCAGGAGGAGAGCAGTACTTC. Translated, it gives CATRRPGGEQYF. V is TRBV15 and J is TRBJ2-7, with D possibly TRBD2 on 5 matching bases. From germline, CDR1 is LNHNV and CDR2 YYDKDF (reference sequence). V dropped 8 bases and J dropped 7 bases, with 15 bases sitting between them. This CDR3 is built from 12 residues.

The rearrangement joins TRBV6-5 to TRBJ2-7; 9 bases fit TRBD2. Germline lookup yields CDR1 MNHEY and CDR2 SVGAGI. The CDR3 is 13 amino acids. V lost 6 bases and J lost 2; bases outside the gene matches: 2. CDR3 in amino acids: CASRTSGPYEQYF. The CDR3 DNA reads as TGTGCCAGCAGGACTAGCGGTCCCTACGAGCAGTACTTC.

The chain couples TRBV27 to TRBJ1-1; no firm D call. Per germline, CDR1 MNHEY and CDR2 SMNVEV (reference sequence). V gave up 3 bases and J gave up 1 base, with 6 bases separating them. This CDR3 spans 13 amino acids. The CDR3 sequence: CASSFRQNTEAFF. As DNA, the CDR3 is TGTGCCAGCAGTTTCAGACAGAACACTGAAGCTTTCTTT.

The J gene is TRBJ2-3, the V gene TRBV7-8; TRBD2 matches at 7 bases. The germline CDR1 and CDR2 sequences are SGHVS and FQNEAQ. J gave up 7 bases and V 5 bases, and 15 bases lay outside the gene matches. The CDR3 covers 16 residues. The CDR3 region is CASSVEISGGRHTQYF. In nucleotides, the CDR3 is TGTGCCAGCAGCGTCGAAATTTCGGGGGGACGACATACGCAGTATTTT.

This clone was picked up a small number of times. The chain's CDR3 is CASSHRTGEGNEQFF. The CDR3 DNA reads TGTGCCAGCAGCCACAGGACAGGGGAGGGGAATGAGCAGTTCTTC. The J gene is TRBJ2-1, the V gene TRBV5-4; the match to TRBD1 covers 9 bases. Germline V CDR1 and CDR2: SGHNT, YYREEE (reference sequence). With V trimmed by 4 bases and J by 7 bases, 9 bases remained unmatched. The CDR3 contains 15 residues. Supplemented by reference TRBV5-4 and TRBJ2-1, the full variable domain reads ETGVTQSPTHLIKTRGQQVTLRCSSQSGHNTVSWYQQALGQGPQFIFQYYREEENGRGNFPPRFSGLQFPNYSSELNVNALELDDSALYLCASSHRTGEGNEQFFGPGTRLTVL.

There are a few counts of this clone. The chain is built from TRBV5-6 and TRBJ1-2, with 7 bases lining up with TRBD1. Germline CDR1 is SGHDT and CDR2 is YYEEEE. This CDR3 is built from 15 residues. The V and J ends lost 4 bases and 0 bases, in that order; junction bases with no gene match: 6. CDR3 sequence (DNA): TGTGCCAGCAGCGTATCTCAGGGGGCTAACTATGGCTACACCTTC. Translated: CASSVSQGANYGYTF.

This rearrangement joins TRBV19 to TRBJ2-1, with D unresolved. V was trimmed by 1 base and J by 13 bases, leaving 8 bases between them. In germline, CDR1 is LNHDA, CDR2 SQIVND (reference sequence). The CDR3 is 11 amino acids. The CDR3 DNA follows: TGTGCCAGTAGTATAGGCCCGGTTCAGTTCTTC. Amino acid sequence: CASSIGPVQFF.

This sequence joins TRBV30 and TRBJ1-2, with TRBD1 identical over 7 bases. Trimming at V came to 2 bases and at J to 6 bases, leaving 3 bases not matched to a gene. The CDR3 runs to 12 residues. The germline gives CDR1 GTSNPN, CDR2 SVGIG (reference sequence). CDR3 coding DNA: TGTGCCTGGAGTATAGGGGGCCATGGCTACACCTTC. Protein product: CAWSIGGHGYTF.

A single count supports this clone. The chain has TRBV2 and TRBJ2-5; TRBD1 matches 9 bases. Judging by the DNA end, TRBJ2-7 fits better; the J call may be wrong. The CDR3 is 14 residues long. The germline V gene has CDR1 SNHLY and CDR2 FYNNEI. The CDR3: CASRGQGSSYEQYF. CDR3 bases: TGTGCCAGCAGAGGACAGGGGAGCTCCTACGAGCAGTACTTC.

This chain links TRBV30 with TRBJ2-3; the match to TRBD1 covers 10 bases. In germline, CDR1 is GTSNPN, CDR2 SVGIG (reference sequence). The trim removed 1 base at V and 4 bases at J, leaving 5 bases unmatched. The CDR3 extends over 15 amino acids. The CDR3, as DNA: TGTGCCTGGAGTGCCGGGACAGGGGTTTCAGATACGCAGTATTTT. Residues: CAWSAGTGVSDTQYF.

The chain joins TRBV7-9 to TRBJ2-6, with 7 nucleotides matching TRBD1. V dropped 4 bases and J dropped 2; count of bases not matched to a gene: 2. Germline CDR1 reads SEHNR; CDR2 reads FQNEAQ (reference sequence). The CDR3 extends over 15 amino acids. The CDR3 here is CASSSDRAGANVLTF. CDR3 coding DNA: TGTGCCAGCAGCTCTGACAGGGCTGGGGCCAACGTCCTGACTTTC.

The V gene is TRBV4-1, the J gene TRBJ2-6; D gene unclear. Looked up from germline, CDR1 is MGHRA and CDR2 is YSYEKL. This CDR3 comprises 17 residues. V was clipped by 0 bases and J by 0 bases, with 9 bases between them. The CDR3 region is CASSQDWPPSGANVLTF. The CDR3 nucleotides read TGCGCCAGCAGCCAAGATTGGCCACCCTCTGGGGCCAACGTCCTGACTTTC.

To note about this clone: One junction end does not reproduce the germline sequence, and a read error may be involved. CDR3 region: CASSLGLGLAGNTGGLFF. The CDR3 nucleotides are TGTGCCAGCAGCTTAGGCCTGGGTCTAGCGGGAAACACCGGGGGGCTGTTTTTT. J is TRBJ2-2 and V is TRBV13; 9 bases align to TRBD2. The CDR3 is 18 amino acids. CDR1 and CDR2 (germline): PRHDT, FYEKMQ (reference sequence). Combining the CDR3 with reference TRBV13 and TRBJ2-2 gives the whole variable domain AAGVIQSPRHLIKEKRETATLKCYPIPRHDTVYWYQQGPGQDPQFLISFYEKMQSDKGSIPDRFSAQQFSDYHSELNMSSLELGDSALYFCASSLGLGLAGNTGGLFFGEGSRLTVL.

The rearrangement joins TRBV5-1 to TRBJ2-6; D not certain. The length of the CDR3 is 16 residues. Germline V lookup: CDR1 SGHRS, CDR2 YFSETQ. V was cut by 0 bases and J by 0 bases, with 7 bases left in between. CDR3 DNA: TGCGCCAGCAGCTTGGTGGGCACCTCTGGGGCCAACGTCCTGACTTTC. Protein sequence: CASSLVGTSGANVLTF. Based on the CDR3 plus reference TRBV5-1 and TRBJ2-6, the full variable domain is KAGVTQTPRYLIKTRGQQVTLSCSPISGHRSVSWYQQTPGQGLQFLFEYFSETQRNKGNFPGRFSGRQFSNSRSEMNVSTLELGDSALYLCASSLVGTSGANVLTFGAGSRLTVL.

The chain employs TRBV14 and TRBJ2-1; 8 positions match TRBD2. Germline CDR1 reads SGHDN; CDR2 reads FVKESK. With 5 bases clipped from V and 9 bases from J, the junction kept 12 bases outside the gene matches. The CDR3 has 15 amino acids. The CDR3, as DNA: TGTGCCAGCAGCACTCGGGGGGGTCTCTGGGTTGAGCAGTTCTTC. Its translation is CASSTRGGLWVEQFF.

This clone appeared a few times. The V and J genes are TRBV10-1 and TRBJ1-3; D gene uncertain. The CDR3 is made up of 14 amino acids. Trimming took off 7 bases at V and 0 bases at J, with 10 bases between the two ends. In germline, CDR1 is WNHNN, CDR2 SYGVQD (reference sequence). This CDR3 reads CASTARLSGNTIYF. The CDR3 DNA follows: TGCGCCAGCACTGCCCGACTCTCTGGAAACACCATATATTTT.

This clone turned up a few times. The chain is built from TRBV27 and TRBJ2-7; D ambiguous. Per the germline V gene, CDR1 is MNHEY and CDR2 is SMNVEV (reference sequence). V shed 2 bases and J shed 4 bases, with 9 bases lying between them. The CDR3 is 13 residues long. The CDR3 reads CASSLEASYEQYF. CDR3 sequence (DNA): TGTGCCAGCAGTTTAGAGGCATCGTACGAGCAGTACTTC.

The chain combines TRBV19 with TRBJ2-1, with 9 bases that match TRBD2. There are 20 residues in the CDR3. Germline V gives CDR1 LNHDA, CDR2 SQIVND (reference sequence). Losses at the gene ends were 5 bases for V and 4 bases for J; bases not matched to a gene: 21. Here the CDR3 DNA reads TGTGCCAGTAGTTTACCTGCGTCGCGAGCGGGGGGTCGAAAATACAATGAGCAGTTCTTC. It codes for CASSLPASRAGGRKYNEQFF.